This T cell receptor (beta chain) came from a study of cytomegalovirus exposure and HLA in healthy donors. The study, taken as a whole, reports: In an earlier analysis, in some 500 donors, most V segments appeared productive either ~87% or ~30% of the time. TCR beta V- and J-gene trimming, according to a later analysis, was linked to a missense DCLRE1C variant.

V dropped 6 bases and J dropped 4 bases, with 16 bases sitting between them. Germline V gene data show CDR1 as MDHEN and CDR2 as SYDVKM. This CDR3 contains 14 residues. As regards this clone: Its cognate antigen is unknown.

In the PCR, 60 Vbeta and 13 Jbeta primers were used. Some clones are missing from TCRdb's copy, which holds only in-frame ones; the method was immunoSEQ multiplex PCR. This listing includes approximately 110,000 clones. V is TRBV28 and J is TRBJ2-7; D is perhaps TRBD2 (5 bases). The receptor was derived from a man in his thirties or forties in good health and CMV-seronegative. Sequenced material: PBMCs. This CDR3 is CASSKVDWKYEQYF. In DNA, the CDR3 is TGTGCCAGCAGCAAAGTGGACTGGAAATACGAGCAGTACTTC.